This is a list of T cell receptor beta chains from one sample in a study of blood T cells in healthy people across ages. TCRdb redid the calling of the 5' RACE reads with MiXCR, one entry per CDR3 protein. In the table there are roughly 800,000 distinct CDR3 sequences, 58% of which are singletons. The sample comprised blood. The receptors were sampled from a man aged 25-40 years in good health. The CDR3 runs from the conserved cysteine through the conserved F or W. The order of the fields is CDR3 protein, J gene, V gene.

CASINPGELGGYTF TRBJ1-2 TRBV6-1
CASSRLGDTQYF TRBJ2-3 TRBV6-2/TRBV6-3
CSARVSRNYNEQFF TRBJ2-1 TRBV20-1
CASSLAGQGSDTQYF TRBJ2-3 TRBV5-1
CSARSWGWETQYF TRBJ2-5 TRBV20-1
CASSQSLAGGPVGETQYF TRBJ2-5 TRBV4-3
CSAPTSGLSTDTQYF TRBJ2-3 TRBV20-1
CASSLDRTGFMGTDTQYF TRBJ2-3 TRBV11-2
CASSVQVQHTDTQYF TRBJ2-3 TRBV9
CSARWFPTTGTSGTYSTDTQYF TRBJ2-3 TRBV20-1
CASSNQGGTEQYF NA TRBV7-2
CASSLGHLYEQYF TRBJ2-7 TRBV5-1
CASSEWTDPQETQYF TRBJ2-5 TRBV25-1
CSAPPGGVEETQYF NA TRBV20-1
CASSLGWGAENNEQFF TRBJ2-1 TRBV7-9
CSVGLADNEQFF TRBJ2-1 TRBV29-1
CASSLNWGLAGGRETQYF TRBJ2-5 TRBV5-1
CASSPLLGREGETQYF TRBJ2-5 TRBV3-1
CANSPGQGAWEQYF TRBJ2-5 TRBV18
CSGGDRGIGYTF TRBJ1-2 TRBV29-1
CASSLSRSPYYEQYF TRBJ2-7 TRBV27
CASSYSVGPQETQYF TRBJ2-5 TRBV6-5
CASSEDGRGVTDTQYF TRBJ2-3 TRBV3-1
CSARGSGRVGYNEQFF TRBJ2-1 TRBV20-1
CASSFRTGRGNEQYF TRBJ2-7 TRBV7-2
CASSPYSGSLNEQFF TRBJ2-1 TRBV12-3/TRBV12-4
CSASDDMDNSPLHF TRBJ1-6 TRBV20-1
CASSPSGVDTDTQYF TRBJ2-3 TRBV5-1